This T cell receptor (beta chain) was obtained from a study of molecular identifiers for immune sequencing clone quantification. Naive CD8 T cells, phenotype CD8+CD4-CCR7+CD45RA+, were sorted. This clonotype was detected a few times. Bulk TCR libraries were made with methods that had been previously described and with listed TCR primers. MiXCR, run by TCRdb on the PCR reads, gives a single entry per CDR3 protein. Of 600,000 to 650,000 distinct CDR3 sequences listed, about 20% were seen once; the top ten hold roughly 0.83%. The germline CDR1 and CDR2 sequences are MGHRA and YSYEKL. The V and J ends lost 5 bases and 2 bases respectively, with 16 bases between them. The CDR3 has 17 amino acids.

The sample was naive CD8+ T cells from blood, with Jurkat cell RNA spiked in. Sample subset: FACS-sorted CD8+CD4-CCR7+CD45RA+ naive T cells. This TCR derives from a human donor in good health. Some libraries in this study had Jurkat cell RNA spiked in. The rearrangement joins TRBV4-1 to TRBJ2-6, with D possibly called TRBD1 or TRBD2 (5 bases each). The CDR3 bases are TGCGCCAGCAGCTCCTGGACTGGGGACCCTGGGGCCAACGTCCTGACTTTC. Protein: CASSSWTGDPGANVLTF.